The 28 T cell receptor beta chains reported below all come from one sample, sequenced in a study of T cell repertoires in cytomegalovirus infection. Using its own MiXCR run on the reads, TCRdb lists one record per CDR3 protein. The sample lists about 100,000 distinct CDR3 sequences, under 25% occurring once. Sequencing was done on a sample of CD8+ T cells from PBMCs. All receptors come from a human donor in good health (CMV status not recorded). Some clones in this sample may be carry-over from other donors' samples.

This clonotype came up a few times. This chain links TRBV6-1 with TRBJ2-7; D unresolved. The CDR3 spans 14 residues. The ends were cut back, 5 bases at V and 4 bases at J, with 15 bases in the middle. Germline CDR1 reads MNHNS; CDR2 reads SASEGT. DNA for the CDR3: TGTGCCAGCAGTTTGGAGAACCAGGCGTACGAGCAGTACTTC. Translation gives CASSLENQAYEQYF.

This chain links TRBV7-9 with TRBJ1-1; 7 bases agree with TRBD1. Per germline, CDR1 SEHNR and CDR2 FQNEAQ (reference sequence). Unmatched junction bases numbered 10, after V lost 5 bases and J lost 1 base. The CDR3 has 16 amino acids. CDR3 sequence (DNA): TGTGCCAGCAGCCCGCCGACAGGGTCTAAGAACACTGAAGCTTTCTTT. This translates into CASSPPTGSKNTEAFF.

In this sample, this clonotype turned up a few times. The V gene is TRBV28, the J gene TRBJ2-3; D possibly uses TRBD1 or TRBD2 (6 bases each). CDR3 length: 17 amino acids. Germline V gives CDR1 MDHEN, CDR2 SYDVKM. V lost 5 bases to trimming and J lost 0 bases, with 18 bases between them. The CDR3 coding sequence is TGTGCCAGCAGTCCTGATACGGGGGCCCCCAGCACAGATACGCAGTATTTT. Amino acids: CASSPDTGAPSTDTQYF.

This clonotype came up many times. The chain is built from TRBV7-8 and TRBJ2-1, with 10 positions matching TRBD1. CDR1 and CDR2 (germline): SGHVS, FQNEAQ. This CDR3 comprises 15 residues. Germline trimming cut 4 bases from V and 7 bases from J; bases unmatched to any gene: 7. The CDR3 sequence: CASSSTTGGKNEQFF. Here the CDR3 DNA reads TGTGCCAGCAGCTCTACGACAGGGGGCAAGAATGAGCAGTTCTTC. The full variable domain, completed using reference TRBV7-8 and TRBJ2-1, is GAGVSQSPRYKVAKRGQDVALRCDPISGHVSLFWYQQALGQGPEFLTYFQNEAQLDKSGLPSDRFFAERPEGSVSTLKIQRTQQEDSAVYLCASSSTTGGKNEQFFGPGTRLTVL.

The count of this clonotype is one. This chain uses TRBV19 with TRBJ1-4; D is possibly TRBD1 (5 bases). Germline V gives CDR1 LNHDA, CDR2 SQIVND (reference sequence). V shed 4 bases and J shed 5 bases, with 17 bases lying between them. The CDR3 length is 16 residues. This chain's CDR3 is CASSTYPGRLNEKLFF. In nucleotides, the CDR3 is TGTGCCAGTAGTACTTACCCAGGGAGGTTGAATGAAAAACTGTTTTTT.

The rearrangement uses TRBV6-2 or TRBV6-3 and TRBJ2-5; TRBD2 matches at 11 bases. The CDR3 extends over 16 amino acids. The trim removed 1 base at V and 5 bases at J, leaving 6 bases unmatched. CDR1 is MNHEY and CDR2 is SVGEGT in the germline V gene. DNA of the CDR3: TGTGCCAGCAGTTACTTATCACTAGCGGGAGTGGAGACCCAGTACTTC. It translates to CASSYLSLAGVETQYF.

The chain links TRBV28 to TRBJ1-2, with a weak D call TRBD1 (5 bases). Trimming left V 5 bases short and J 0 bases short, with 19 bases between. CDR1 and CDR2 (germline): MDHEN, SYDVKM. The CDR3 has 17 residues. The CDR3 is CASSLDRGTDTNYGYTF. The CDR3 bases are TGTGCCAGCAGTCTCGATAGGGGAACGGATACTAACTATGGCTACACCTTC.

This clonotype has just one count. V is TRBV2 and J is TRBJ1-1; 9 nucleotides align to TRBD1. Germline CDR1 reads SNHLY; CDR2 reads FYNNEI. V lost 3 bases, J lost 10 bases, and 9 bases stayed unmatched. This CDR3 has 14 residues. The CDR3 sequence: CASSERDRATRAFF. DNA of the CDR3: TGTGCCAGCAGTGAGCGGGACAGGGCAACGAGAGCTTTCTTT.

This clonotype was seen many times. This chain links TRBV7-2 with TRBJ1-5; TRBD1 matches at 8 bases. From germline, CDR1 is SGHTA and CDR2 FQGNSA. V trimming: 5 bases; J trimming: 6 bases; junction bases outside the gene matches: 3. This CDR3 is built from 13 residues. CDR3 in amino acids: CASSQTGVQPQHF. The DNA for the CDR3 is TGTGCCAGCAGCCAGACAGGGGTTCAGCCCCAGCATTTT.

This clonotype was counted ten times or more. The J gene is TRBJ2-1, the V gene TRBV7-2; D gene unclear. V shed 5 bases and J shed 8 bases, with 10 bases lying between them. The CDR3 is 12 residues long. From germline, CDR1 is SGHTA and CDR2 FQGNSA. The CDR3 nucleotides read TGTGCCAGCAGCCCCTCCCTCCATGAGCAGTTCTTC. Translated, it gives CASSPSLHEQFF. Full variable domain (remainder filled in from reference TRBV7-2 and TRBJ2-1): GAGVSQSPSNKVTEKGKDVELRCDPISGHTALYWYRQSLGQGLEFLIYFQGNSAPDKSGLPSDRFSAERTGGSVSTLTIQRTQQEDSAVYLCASSPSLHEQFFGPGTRLTVL.

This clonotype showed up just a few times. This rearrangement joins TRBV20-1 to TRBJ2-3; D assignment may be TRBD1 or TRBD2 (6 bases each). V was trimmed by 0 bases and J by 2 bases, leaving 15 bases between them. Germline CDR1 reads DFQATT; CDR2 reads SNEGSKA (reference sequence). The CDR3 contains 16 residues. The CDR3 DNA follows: TGCAGTGCTAGAGATCTGTGGGGGGCCAACACAGATACGCAGTATTTT. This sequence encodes CSARDLWGANTDTQYF.

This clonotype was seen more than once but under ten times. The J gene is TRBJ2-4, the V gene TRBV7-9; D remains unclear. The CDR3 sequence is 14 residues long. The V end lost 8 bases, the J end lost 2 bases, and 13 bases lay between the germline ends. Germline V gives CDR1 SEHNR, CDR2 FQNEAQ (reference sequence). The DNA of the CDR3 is TGTGCCAGCGGTGGCATCGTGTCCAAAAACATTCAGTACTTC. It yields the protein CASGGIVSKNIQYF.

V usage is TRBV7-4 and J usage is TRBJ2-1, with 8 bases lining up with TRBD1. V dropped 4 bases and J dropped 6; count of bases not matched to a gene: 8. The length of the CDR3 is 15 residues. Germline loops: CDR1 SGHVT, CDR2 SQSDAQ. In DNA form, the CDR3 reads TGTGCCAGCAGCTCCGGACAGGGAACGATCAATGAGCAGTTCTTC. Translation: CASSSGQGTINEQFF.

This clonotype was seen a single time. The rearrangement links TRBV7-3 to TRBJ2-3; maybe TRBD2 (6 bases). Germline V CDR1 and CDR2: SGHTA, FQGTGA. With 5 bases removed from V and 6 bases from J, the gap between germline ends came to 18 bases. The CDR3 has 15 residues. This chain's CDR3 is CASSAPGEDSDTQYF. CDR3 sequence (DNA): TGTGCCAGCAGCGCCCCCGGGGAGGATTCCGATACGCAGTATTTT.

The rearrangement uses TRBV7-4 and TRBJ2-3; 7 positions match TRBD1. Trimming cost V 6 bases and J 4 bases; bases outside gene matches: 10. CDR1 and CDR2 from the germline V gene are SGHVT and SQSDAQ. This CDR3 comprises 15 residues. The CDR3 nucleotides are TGTGCCAGCAGACCTAGGACAGGAGTTGCAGATACGCAGTATTTT. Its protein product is CASRPRTGVADTQYF.

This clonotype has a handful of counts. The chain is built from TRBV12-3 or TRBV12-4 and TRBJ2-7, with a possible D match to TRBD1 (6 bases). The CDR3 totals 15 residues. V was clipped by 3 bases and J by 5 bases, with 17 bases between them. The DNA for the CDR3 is TGTGCCAGCAGTTTTCAGGGCCAGGGGTTTGACGAGCAGTACTTC. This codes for CASSFQGQGFDEQYF.

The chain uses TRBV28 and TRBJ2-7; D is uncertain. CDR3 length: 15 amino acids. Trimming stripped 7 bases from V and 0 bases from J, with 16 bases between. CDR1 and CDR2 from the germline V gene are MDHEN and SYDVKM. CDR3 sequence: CASNPRTRPSYEQYF. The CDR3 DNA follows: TGTGCCAGCAACCCCCGGACCCGGCCCTCCTACGAGCAGTACTTC.

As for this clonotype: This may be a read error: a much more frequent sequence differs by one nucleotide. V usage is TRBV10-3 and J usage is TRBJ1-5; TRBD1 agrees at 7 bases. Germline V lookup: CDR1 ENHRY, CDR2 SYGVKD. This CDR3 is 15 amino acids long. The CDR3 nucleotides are TGTGCCATCTGTGAGTCGGCAGGGGGTCGGCAGCCCCAGCATTTT. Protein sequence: CAICESAGGRQPQHF.

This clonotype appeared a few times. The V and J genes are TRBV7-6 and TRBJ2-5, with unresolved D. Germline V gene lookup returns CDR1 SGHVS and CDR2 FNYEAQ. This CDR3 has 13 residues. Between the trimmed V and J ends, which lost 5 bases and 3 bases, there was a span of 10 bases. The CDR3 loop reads CASSPQVKETQYF. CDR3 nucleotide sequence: TGTGCCAGCAGCCCACAAGTCAAAGAGACCCAGTACTTC. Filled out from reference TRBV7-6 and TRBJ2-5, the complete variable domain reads GAGVSQSPRYKVTKRGQDVALRCDPISGHVSLYWYRQALGQGPEFLTYFNYEAQQDKSGLPNDRFSAERPEGSISTLTIQRTEQRDSAMYRCASSPQVKETQYFGPGTRLLVL.

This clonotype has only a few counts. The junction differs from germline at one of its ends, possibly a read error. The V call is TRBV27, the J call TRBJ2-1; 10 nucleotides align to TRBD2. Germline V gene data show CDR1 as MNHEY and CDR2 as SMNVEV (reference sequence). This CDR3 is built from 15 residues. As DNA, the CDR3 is TGTGCCAGCAATTTAGCGGGGGGCTGGGGGAATGAGCAGTTCTTC. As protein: CASNLAGGWGNEQFF.

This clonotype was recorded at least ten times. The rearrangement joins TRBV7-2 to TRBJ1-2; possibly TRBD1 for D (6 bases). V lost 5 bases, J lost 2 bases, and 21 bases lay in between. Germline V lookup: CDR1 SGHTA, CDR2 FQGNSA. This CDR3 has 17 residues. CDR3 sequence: CASSPLGAEVPNYGYTF. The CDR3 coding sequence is TGTGCCAGCAGCCCCCTGGGGGCAGAAGTTCCCAACTATGGCTACACCTTC.

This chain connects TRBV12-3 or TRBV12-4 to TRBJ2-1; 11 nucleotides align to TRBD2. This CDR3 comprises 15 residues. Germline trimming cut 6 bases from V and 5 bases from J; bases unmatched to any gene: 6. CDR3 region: CASRAGTSGNNEQFF. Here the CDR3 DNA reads TGTGCCAGCAGGGCCGGGACTAGCGGAAACAATGAGCAGTTCTTC.

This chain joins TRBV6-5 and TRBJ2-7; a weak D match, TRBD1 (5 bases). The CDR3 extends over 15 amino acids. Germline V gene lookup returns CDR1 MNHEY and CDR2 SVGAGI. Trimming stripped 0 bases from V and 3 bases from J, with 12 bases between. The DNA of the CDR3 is TGTGCCAGCAGTTACTCGCAGGGAATCTACTACGAGCAGTACTTC. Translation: CASSYSQGIYYEQYF.

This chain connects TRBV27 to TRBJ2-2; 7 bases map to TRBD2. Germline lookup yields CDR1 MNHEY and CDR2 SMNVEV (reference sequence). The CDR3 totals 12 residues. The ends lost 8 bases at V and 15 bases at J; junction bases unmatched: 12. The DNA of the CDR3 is TGTGCCAGCTCTCCGTCCGGGACTAATTTGTTTTTT. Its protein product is CASSPSGTNLFF.

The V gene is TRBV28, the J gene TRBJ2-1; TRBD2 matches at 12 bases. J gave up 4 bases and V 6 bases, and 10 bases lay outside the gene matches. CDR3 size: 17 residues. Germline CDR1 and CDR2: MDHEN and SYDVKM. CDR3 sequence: CASRPTWTSGEYNEQFF. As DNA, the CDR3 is TGTGCCAGCAGGCCAACCTGGACTAGCGGGGAGTACAATGAGCAGTTCTTC.

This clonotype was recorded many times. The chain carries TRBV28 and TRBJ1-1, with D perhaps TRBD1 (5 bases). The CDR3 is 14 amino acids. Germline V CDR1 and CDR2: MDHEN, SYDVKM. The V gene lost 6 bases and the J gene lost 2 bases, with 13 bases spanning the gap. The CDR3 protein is CASRQYRGNTEAFF. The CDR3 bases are TGTGCCAGCAGGCAGTACCGGGGCAACACTGAAGCTTTCTTT.

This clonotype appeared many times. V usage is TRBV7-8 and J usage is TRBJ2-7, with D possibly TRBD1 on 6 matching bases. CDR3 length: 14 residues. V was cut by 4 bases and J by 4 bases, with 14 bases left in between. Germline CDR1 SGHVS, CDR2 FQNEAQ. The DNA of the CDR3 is TGTGCCAGCAGCTCCCAACAGGGTTCTTACGAGCAGTACTTC. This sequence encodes CASSSQQGSYEQYF.

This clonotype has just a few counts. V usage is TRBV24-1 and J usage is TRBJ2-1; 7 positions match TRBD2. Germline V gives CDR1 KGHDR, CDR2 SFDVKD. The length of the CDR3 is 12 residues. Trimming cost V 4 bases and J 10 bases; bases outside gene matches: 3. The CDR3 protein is CATSEGGWEQFF. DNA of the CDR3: TGTGCCACCAGTGAGGGGGGGTGGGAGCAGTTCTTC.